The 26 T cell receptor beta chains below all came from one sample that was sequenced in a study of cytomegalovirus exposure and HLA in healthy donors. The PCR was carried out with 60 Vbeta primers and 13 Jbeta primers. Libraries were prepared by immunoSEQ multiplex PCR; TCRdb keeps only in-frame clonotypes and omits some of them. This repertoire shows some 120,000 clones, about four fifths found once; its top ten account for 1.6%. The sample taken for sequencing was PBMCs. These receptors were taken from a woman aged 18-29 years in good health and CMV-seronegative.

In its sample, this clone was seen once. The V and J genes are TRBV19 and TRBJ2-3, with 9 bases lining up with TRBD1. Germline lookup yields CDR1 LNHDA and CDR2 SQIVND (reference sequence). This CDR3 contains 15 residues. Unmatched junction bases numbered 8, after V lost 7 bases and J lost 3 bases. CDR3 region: CASTLGTGITDTQYF. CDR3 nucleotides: TGTGCCAGTACCCTCGGGACAGGGATAACAGATACGCAGTATTTT.

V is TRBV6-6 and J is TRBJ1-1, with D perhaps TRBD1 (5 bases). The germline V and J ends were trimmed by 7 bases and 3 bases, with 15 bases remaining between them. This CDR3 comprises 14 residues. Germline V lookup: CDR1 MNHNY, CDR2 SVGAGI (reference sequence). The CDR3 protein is CASIPAWGDTEAFF. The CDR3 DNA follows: TGTGCCAGCATTCCGGCCTGGGGGGACACTGAAGCTTTCTTT.

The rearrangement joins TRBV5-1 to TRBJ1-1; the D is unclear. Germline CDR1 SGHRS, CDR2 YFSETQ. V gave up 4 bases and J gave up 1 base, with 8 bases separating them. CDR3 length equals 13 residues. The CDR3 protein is CASSPSWNTEAFF. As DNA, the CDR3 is TGCGCCAGCAGCCCATCATGGAACACTGAAGCTTTCTTT.

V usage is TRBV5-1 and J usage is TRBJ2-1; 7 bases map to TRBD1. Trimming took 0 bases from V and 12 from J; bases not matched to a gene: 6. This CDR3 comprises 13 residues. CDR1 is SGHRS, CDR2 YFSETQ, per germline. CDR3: CASSLDRGLAQFF. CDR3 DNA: TGCGCCAGCAGCTTGGACAGGGGTTTAGCGCAGTTCTTC.

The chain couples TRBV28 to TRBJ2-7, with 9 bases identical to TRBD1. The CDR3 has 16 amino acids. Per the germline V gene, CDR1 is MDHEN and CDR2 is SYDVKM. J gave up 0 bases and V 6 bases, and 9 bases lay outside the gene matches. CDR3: CASRRGTGRSSYEQYF. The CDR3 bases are TGTGCCAGCAGGAGAGGGACAGGGAGGAGCTCCTACGAGCAGTACTTC.

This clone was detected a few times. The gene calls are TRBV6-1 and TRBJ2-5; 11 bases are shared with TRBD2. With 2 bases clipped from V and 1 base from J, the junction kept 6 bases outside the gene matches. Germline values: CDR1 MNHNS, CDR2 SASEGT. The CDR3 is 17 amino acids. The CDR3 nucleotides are TGTGCCAGCAGTGAAAGGGTAGCGGGGGGGCTCCAAGAGACCCAGTACTTC. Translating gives CASSERVAGGLQETQYF.

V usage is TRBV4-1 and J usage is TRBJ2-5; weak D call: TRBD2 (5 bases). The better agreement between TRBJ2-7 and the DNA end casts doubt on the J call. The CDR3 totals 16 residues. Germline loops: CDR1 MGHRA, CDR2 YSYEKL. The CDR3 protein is CASSQDLGLALYEQYF. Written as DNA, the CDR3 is TGCGCCAGCAGCCAAGATTTGGGCCTAGCACTCTACGAGCAGTACTTC.

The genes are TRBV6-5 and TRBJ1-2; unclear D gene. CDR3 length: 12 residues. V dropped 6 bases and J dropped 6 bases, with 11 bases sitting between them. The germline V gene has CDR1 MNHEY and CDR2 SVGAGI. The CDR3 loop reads CASRSGLNGYTF. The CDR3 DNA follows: TGTGCCAGCAGATCCGGACTCAATGGCTACACCTTC.

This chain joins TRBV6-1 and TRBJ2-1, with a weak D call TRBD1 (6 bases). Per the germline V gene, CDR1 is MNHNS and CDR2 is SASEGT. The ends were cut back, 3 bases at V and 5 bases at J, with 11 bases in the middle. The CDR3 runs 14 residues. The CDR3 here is CASSDRGWHNEQFF. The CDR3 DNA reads TGTGCCAGCAGTGACAGGGGTTGGCACAATGAGCAGTTCTTC.

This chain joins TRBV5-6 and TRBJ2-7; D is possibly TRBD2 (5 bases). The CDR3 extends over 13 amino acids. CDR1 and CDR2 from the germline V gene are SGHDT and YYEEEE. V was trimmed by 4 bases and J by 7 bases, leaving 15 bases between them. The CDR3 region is CASSPGRGREQYF. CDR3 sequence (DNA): TGTGCCAGCAGCCCGGGGAGAGGACGGGAGCAGTACTTC. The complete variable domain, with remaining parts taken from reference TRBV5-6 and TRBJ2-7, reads DAGVTQSPTHLIKTRGQQVTLRCSPKSGHDTVSWYQQALGQGPQFIFQYYEEEERQRGNFPDRFSGHQFPNYSSELNVNALLLGDSALYLCASSPGRGREQYFGPGTRLTVT.

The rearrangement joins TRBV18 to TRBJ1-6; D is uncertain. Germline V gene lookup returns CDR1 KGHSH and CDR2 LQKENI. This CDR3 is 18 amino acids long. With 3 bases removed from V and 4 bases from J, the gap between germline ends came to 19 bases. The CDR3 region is CASSPSKTPSLYNSPLHF. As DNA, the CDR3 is TGTGCCAGCTCACCTTCGAAGACACCTAGCCTGTATAATTCACCCCTCCACTTT.

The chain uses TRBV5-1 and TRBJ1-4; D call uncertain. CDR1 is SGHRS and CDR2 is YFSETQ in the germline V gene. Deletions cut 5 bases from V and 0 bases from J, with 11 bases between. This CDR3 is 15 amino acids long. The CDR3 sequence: CASRLGVATNEKLFF. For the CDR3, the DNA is TGCGCCAGCAGACTGGGCGTAGCAACTAATGAAAAACTGTTTTTT.

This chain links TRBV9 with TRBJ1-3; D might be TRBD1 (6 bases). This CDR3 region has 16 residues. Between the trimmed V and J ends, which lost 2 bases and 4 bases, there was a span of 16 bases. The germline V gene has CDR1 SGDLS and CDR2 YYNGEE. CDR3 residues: CASSVGRGAGGNTIYF. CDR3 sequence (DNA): TGTGCCAGCAGCGTCGGACGGGGGGCGGGAGGAAACACCATATATTTT. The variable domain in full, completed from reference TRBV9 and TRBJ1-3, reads DSGVTQTPKHLITATGQRVTLRCSPRSGDLSVYWYQQSLDQGLQFLIQYYNGEERAKGNILERFSAQQFPDLHSELNLSSLELGDSALYFCASSVGRGAGGNTIYFGEGSWLTVV.

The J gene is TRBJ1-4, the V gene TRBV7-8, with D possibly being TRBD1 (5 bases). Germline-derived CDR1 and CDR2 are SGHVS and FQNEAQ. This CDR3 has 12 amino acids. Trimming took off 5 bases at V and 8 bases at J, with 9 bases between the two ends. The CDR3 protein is CASSVQGEKLFF. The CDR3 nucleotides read TGTGCCAGCAGCGTTCAGGGCGAAAAACTGTTTTTT.

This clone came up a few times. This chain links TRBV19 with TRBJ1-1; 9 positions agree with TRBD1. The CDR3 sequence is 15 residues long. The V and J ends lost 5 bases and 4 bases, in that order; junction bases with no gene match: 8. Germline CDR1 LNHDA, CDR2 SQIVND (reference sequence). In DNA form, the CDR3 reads TGTGCCAGTAGTCCGGGACAGGGAGGATCCACTGAAGCTTTCTTT. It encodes CASSPGQGGSTEAFF.

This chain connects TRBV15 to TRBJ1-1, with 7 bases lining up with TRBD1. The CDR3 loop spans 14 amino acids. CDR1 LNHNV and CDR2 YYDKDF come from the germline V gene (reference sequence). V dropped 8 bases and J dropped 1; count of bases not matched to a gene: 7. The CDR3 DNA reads TGTGCCACCTCCCCTGGGACAGCGAACACTGAAGCTTTCTTT. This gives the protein CATSPGTANTEAFF. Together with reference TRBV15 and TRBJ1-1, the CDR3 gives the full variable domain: DAMVIQNPRYQVTQFGKPVTLSCSQTLNHNVMYWYQQKSSQAPKLLFHYYDKDFNNEADTPDNFQSRRPNTSFCFLDIRSPGLGDTAMYLCATSPGTANTEAFFGQGTRLTVV.

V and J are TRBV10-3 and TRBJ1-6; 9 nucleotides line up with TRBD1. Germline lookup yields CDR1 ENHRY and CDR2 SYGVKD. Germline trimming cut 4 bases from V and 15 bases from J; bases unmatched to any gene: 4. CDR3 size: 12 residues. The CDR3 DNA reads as TGTGCCATCAGTGCGGAGGACAGGGGCCTCCACTTT. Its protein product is CAISAEDRGLHF.

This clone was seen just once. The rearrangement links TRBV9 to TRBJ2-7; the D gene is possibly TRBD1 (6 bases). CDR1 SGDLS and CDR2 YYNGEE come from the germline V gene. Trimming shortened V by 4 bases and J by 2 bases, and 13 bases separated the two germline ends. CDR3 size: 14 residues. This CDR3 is CASSPRTGPYEQYF. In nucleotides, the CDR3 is TGTGCCAGCAGCCCAAGAACAGGGCCCTACGAGCAGTACTTC.

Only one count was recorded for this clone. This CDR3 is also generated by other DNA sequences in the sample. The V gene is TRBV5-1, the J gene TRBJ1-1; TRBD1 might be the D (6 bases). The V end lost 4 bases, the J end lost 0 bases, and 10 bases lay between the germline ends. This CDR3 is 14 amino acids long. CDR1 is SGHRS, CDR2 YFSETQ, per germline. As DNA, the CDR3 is TGCGCCAGCAGCCGAGGACAGCTGAACACTGAAGCTTTCTTT. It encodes CASSRGQLNTEAFF.

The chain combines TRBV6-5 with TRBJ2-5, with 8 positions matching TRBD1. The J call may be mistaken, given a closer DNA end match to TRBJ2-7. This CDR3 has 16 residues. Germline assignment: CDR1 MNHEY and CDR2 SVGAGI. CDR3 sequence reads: CASSYSATGDPYEQYF. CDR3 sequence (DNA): TGTGCCAGCAGTTACTCTGCGACAGGGGATCCCTACGAGCAGTACTTC.

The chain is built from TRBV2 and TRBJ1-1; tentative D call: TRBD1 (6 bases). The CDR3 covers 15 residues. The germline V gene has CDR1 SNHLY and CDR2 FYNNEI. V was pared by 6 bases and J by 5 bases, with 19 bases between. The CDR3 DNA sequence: TGTGCCAGCAGCCAGATTGGGGGCGGCTTAACTGAAGCTTTCTTT. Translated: CASSQIGGGLTEAFF.

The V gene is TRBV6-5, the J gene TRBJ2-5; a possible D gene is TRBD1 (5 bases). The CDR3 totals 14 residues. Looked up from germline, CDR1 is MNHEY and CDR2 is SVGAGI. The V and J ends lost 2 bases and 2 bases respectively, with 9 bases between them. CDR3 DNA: TGTGCCAGCAGTTACAACAGGCGACAAGAGACCCAGTACTTC. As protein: CASSYNRRQETQYF.

The CDR3 loop reads CASSVDRGYEKLFF. The CDR3 nucleotides read TGTGCCAGCAGTGTCGACAGGGGGTATGAAAAACTGTTTTTT. The chain recombines TRBV28 with TRBJ1-4; TRBD1 matches 9 bases. V was clipped by 5 bases and J by 6 bases; unmatched bases: 4. CDR1 is MDHEN and CDR2 is SYDVKM in the germline V gene. The length of the CDR3 is 14 residues. Supplemented by reference TRBV28 and TRBJ1-4, the full variable domain reads DVKVTQSSRYLVKRTGEKVFLECVQDMDHENMFWYRQDPGLGLRLIYFSYDVKMKEKGDIPEGYSVSREKKERFSLILESASTNQTSMYLCASSVDRGYEKLFFGSGTQLSVL.

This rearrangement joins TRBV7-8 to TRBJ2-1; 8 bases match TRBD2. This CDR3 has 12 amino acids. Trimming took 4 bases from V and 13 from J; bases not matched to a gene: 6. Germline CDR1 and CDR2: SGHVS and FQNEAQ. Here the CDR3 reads CASSSGGENQFF. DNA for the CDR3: TGTGCCAGCAGCTCCGGGGGGGAAAACCAGTTCTTC.

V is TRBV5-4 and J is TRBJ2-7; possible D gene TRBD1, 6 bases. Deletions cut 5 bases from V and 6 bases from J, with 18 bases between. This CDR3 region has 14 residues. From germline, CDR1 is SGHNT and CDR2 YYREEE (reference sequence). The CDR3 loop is CASSTTHRVGEQYF. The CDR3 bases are TGTGCCAGCAGTACTACTCACAGGGTTGGCGAGCAGTACTTC.

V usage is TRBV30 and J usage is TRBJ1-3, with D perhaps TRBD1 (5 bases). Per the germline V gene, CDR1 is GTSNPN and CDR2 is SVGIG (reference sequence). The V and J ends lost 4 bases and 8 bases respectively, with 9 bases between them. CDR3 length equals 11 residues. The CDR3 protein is CAWTGGDTIYF. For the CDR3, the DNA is TGTGCCTGGACCGGGGGAGACACCATATATTTT.